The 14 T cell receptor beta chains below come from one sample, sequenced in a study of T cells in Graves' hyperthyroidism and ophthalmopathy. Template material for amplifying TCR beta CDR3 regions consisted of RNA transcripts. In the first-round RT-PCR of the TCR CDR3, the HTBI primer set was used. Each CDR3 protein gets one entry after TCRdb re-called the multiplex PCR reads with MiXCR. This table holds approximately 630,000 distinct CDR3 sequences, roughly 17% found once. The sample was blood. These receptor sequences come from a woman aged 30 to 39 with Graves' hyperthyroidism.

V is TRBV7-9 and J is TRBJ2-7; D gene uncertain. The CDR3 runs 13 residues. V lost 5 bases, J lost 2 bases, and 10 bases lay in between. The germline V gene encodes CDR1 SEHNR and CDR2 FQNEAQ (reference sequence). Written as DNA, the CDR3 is TGTGCCAGCAGCGGACGGTTCCCCTACGAGCAGTACTTC. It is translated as CASSGRFPYEQYF.

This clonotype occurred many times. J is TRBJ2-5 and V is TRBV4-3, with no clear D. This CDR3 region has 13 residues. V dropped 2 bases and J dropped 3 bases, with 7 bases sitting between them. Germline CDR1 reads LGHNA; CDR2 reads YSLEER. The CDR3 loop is CASSQTNEETQYF. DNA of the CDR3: TGCGCCAGCAGCCAAACCAACGAAGAGACCCAGTACTTC.

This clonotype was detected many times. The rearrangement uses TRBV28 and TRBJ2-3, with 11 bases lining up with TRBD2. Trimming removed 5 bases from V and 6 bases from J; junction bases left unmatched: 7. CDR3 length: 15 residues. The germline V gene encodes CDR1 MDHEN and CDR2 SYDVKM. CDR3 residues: CASSLSLAGGDTQYF. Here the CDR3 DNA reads TGTGCCAGCAGTCTCAGCCTAGCGGGAGGCGATACGCAGTATTTT. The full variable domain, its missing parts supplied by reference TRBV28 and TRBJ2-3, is DVKVTQSSRYLVKRTGEKVFLECVQDMDHENMFWYRQDPGLGLRLIYFSYDVKMKEKGDIPEGYSVSREKKERFSLILESASTNQTSMYLCASSLSLAGGDTQYFGPGTRLTVL.

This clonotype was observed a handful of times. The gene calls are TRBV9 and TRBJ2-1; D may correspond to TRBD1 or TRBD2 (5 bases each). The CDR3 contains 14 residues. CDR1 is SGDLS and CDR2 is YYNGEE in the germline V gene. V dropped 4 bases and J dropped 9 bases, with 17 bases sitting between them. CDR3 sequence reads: CASSPRGALSEQFF. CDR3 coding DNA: TGTGCCAGCAGCCCAAGAGGGGCGCTCAGTGAGCAGTTCTTC.

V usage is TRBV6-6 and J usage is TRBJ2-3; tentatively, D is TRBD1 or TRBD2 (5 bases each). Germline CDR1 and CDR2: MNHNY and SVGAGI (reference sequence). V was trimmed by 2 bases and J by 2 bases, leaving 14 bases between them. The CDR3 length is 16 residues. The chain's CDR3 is CASSYPTGDLTDTQYF. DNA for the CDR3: TGTGCCAGCAGTTACCCTACTGGGGACCTCACAGATACGCAGTATTTT.

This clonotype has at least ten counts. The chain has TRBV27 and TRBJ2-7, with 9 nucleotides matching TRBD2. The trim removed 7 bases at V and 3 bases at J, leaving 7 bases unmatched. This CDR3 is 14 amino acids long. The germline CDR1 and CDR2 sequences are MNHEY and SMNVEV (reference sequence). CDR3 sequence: CASKLTSGGYEQYF. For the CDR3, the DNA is TGTGCCAGCAAACTGACTAGCGGCGGCTACGAGCAGTACTTC.

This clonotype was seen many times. The CDR3 loop reads CASSPPSIMNTEAFF. For the CDR3, the DNA is TGTGCCAGCAGTCCCCCTTCTATCATGAACACTGAAGCTTTCTTT. This sequence joins TRBV28 and TRBJ1-1; D is ambiguous. The ends were cut back, 5 bases at V and 0 bases at J, with 13 bases in the middle. The CDR3 sequence is 15 residues long. Germline V gene data show CDR1 as MDHEN and CDR2 as SYDVKM.

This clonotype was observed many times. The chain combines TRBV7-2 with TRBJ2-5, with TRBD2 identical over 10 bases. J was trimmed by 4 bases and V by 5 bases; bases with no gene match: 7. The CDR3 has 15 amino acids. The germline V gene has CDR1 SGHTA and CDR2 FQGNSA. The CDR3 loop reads CASSPLAGARETQYF. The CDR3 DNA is TGTGCCAGCAGCCCTCTAGCGGGAGCGCGAGAGACCCAGTACTTC.

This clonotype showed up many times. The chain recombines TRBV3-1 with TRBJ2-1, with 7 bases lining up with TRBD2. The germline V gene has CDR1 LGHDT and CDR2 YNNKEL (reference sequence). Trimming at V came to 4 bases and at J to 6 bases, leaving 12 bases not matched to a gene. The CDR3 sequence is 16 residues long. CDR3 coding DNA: TGTGCCAGCAGCCTAGATACCGGGACTAAAGCCAATGAGCAGTTCTTC. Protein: CASSLDTGTKANEQFF.

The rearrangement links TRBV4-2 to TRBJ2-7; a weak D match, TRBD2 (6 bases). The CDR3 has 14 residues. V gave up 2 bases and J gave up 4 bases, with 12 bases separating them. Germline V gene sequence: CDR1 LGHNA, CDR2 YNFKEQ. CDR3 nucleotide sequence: TGTGCCAGCAGCCAAAAAGAGGGGAGGTACGAGCAGTACTTC. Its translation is CASSQKEGRYEQYF.

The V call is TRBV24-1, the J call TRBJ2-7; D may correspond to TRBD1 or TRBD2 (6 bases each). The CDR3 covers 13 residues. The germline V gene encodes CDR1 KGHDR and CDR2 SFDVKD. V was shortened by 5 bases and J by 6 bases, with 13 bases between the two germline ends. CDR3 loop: CATSGIGGGEQYF. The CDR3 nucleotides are TGTGCCACCAGTGGCATCGGAGGGGGCGAGCAGTACTTC.

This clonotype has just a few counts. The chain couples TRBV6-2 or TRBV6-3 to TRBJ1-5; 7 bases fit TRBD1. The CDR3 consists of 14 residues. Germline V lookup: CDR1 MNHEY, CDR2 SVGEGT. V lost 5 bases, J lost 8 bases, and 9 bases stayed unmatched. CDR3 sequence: CASSPRDRLKPQHF. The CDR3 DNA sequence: TGTGCCAGCAGTCCCCGGGACAGATTGAAGCCCCAGCATTTT.

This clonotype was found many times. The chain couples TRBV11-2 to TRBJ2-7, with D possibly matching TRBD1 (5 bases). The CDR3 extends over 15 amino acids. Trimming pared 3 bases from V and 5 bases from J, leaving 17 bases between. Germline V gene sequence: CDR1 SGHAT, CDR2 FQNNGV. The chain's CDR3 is CASSFRWGLEDEQYF. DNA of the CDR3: TGTGCCAGCAGCTTTAGGTGGGGCCTCGAGGACGAGCAGTACTTC.

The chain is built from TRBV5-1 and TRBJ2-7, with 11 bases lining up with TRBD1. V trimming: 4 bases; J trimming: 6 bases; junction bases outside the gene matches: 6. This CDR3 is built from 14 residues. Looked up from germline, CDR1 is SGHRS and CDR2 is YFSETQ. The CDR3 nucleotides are TGCGCCAGCAGCGAAGGACAGGGGGCAAGCGAGCAGTACTTC. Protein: CASSEGQGASEQYF.